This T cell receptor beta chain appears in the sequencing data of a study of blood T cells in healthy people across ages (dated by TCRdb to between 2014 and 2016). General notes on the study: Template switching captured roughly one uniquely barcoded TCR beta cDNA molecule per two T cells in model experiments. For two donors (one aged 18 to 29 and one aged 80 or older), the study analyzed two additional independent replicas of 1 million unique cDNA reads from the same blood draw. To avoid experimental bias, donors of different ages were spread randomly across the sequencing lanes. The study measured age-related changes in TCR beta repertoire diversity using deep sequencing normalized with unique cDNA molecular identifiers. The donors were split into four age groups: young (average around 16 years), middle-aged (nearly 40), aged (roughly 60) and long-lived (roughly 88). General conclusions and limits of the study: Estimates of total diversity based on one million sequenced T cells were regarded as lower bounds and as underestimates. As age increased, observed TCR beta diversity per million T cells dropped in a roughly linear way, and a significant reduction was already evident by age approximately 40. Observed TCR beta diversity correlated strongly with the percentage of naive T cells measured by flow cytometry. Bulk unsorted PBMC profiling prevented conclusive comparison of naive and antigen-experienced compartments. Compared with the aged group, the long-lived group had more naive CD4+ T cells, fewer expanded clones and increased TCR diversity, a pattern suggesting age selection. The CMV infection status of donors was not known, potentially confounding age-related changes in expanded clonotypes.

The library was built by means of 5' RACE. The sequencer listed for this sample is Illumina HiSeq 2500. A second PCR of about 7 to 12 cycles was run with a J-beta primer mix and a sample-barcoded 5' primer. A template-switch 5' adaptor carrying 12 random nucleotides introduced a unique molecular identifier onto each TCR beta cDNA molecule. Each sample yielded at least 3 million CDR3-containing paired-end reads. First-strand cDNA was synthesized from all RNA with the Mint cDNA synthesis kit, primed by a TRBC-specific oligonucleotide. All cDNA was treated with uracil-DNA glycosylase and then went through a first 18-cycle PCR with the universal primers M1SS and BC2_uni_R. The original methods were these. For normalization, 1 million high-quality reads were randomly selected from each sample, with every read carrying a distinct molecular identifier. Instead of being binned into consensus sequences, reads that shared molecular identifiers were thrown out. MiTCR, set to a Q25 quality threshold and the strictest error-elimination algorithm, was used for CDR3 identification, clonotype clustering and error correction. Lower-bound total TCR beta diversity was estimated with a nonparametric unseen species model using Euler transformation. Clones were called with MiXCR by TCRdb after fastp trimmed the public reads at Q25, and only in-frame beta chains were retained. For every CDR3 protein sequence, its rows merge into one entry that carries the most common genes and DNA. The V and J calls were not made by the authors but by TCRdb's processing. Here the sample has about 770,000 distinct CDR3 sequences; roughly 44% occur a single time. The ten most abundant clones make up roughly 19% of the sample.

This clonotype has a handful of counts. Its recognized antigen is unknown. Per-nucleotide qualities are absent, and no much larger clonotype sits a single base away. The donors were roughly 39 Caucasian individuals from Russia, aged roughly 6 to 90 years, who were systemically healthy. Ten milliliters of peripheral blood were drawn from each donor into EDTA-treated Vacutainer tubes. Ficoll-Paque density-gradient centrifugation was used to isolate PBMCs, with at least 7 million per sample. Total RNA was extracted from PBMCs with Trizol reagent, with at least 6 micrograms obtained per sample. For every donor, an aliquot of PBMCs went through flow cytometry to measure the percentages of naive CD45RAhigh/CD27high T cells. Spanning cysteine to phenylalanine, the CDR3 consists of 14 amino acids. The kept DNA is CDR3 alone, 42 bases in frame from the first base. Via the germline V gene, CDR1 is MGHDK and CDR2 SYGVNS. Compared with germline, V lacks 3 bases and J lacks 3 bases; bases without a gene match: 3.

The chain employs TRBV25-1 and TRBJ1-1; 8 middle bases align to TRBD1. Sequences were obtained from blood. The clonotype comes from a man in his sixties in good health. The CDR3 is CASSDRDRYTEAFF. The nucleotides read TGTGCCAGCAGTGACCGGGACAGGTACACTGAAGCTTTCTTT. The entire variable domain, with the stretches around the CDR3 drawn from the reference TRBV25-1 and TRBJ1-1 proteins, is EADIYQTPRYLVIGTGKKITLECSQTMGHDKMYWYQQDPGMELHLIHYSYGVNSTEKGDLSSESTVSRIRTEHFPLTLESARPSHTSQYLCASSDRDRYTEAFFGQGTRLTVV.